This T cell receptor beta chain was profiled in a study of beta chain features in type 1 diabetes. V lost 5 bases to trimming and J lost 3 bases; unmatched junction nucleotides: 6. The CDR3 spans 15 residues. The germline gives CDR1 SGHTA, CDR2 FQGNSA. Notes on the study in general: Researchers report that Type 1 diabetes patients had moderately but significantly shorter TCRB CDR3s across all four CD4+ subsets. Sequencing used cDNA, and cells with high TCR expression could therefore be over-represented. In type 1 diabetes patients, VDJ junctions had fewer insertions; deletions at these junctions were more frequent.

As regards this clone: What it binds is unknown.

The investigators reverse transcribed all of the isolated RNA, so they sequenced expressed TCRB transcripts. Method: immunoSEQ multiplex PCR; TCRdb's copy keeps in-frame clones and lacks some. The sample has some 26,000 clones, around 68% seen once. The V and J genes are TRBV7-2 and TRBJ2-7; TRBD2 aligns across 11 bases. The sequenced material came from stem cell memory CD4+ T cells from blood. This TCR was sampled from a woman between 40 and 50 years old with type 1 diabetes. The CDR3 DNA reads as TGTGCCAGCAGCGAGGGACTAGCGGCAATCTACGAGCAGTACTTC. Amino acids: CASSEGLAAIYEQYF.